This paragraph covers one T cell receptor beta chain sequence. The data stem from a study of blood T cell repertoires in COVID-19. About the research overall: The United States, Italy and Spain were the sources of the acute and convalescent COVID-19 samples. From T cells, B-cell-depleted T cells, or PBMCs came the material, which was cDNA or gDNA.

Authors' analysis steps: It was from reference gene primer amplification that nucleated cell counts were estimated. Method: immunoSEQ multiplex PCR; TCRdb's copy keeps in-frame clones and lacks some. That table gives V, J and clone size, and the DNA gave D and trimming. The data show approximately 410,000 clones, approximately 90% seen once. Sequencing used peripheral blood. This sequence was found in a woman in her thirties with active or convalescent COVID-19.

The CDR3 nucleotides read TGTGCCAGCAGCCAACTTAGCGGGGGCGCACCCAGGGAGCAGTACTTC. Its translation is CASSQLSGGAPREQYF. The chain is built from TRBV3-1 (or the pseudogene TRBV3-2) and TRBJ2-7; TRBD2 aligns across 9 bases. Trimming removed 2 bases from V and 7 bases from J; junction bases left unmatched: 12. The CDR3 has 16 amino acids. Germline V gene lookup returns CDR1 LGHDT and CDR2 YNNKEL (reference sequence).